This T cell receptor (beta chain) comes out of a study of regulatory T cells in long-lasting Graves disease. This CDR3 is 14 amino acids long. In germline, CDR1 is DFQATT, CDR2 SNEGSKA (reference sequence). V gave up 1 base and J gave up 2 bases, with 10 bases separating them. This clonotype appeared many times. Specified time point: newly diagnosed GD, antithyroid drugs for less than 3 months. PBMC-derived RNA was used for the TCR library. Relying on iRepertoire HTBI primers and Arm-PCR of CDR3 regions, the team built TCR beta libraries. One entry per CDR3 protein results from TCRdb running MiXCR on the multiplex PCR reads. The sample carries 400,000 to 450,000 distinct CDR3 sequences, about 15% recorded once. This sample was shared with a second study, whose subject was T cells in Graves' hyperthyroidism and ophthalmopathy.

This TCR was sampled from a woman in her thirties with Graves disease. Sequenced here: peripheral blood mononuclear cells (PBMCs), sampled at new diagnosis, from a patient treated with antithyroid drugs. The chain combines TRBV20-1 with TRBJ2-3; the D is unclear. The CDR3 DNA sequence: TGCAGTGCTAGAGCGTCAGCTTCCACAGATACGCAGTATTTT. It is translated as CSARASASTDTQYF.